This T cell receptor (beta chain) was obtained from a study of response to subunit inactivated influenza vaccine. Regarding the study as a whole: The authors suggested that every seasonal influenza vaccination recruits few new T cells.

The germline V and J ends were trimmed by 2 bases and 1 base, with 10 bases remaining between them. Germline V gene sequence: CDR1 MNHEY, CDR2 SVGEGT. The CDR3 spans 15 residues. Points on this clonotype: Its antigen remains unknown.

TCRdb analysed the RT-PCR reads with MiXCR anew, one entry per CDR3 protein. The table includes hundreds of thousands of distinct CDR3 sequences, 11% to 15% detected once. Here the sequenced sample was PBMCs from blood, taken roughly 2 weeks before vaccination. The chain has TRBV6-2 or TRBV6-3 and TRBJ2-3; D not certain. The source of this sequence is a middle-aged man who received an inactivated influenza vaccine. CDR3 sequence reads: CASSYKGIRTDTQYF. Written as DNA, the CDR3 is TGTGCCAGCAGTTACAAGGGAATACGCACAGATACGCAGTATTTT.